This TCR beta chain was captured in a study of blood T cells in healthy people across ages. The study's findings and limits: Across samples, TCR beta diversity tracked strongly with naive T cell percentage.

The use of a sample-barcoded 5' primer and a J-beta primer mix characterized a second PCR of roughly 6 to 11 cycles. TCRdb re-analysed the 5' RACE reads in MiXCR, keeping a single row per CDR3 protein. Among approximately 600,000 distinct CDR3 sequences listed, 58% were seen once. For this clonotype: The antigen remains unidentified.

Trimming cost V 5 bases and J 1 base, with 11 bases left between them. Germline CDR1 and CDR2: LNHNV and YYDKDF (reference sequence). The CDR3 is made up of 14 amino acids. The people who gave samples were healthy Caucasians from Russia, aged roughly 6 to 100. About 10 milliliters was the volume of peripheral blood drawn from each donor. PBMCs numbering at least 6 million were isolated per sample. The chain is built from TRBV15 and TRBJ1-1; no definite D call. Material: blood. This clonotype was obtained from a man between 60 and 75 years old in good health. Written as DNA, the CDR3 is TGTGCCACCAGCCGAAGGGAGGCGAACACTGAAGCTTTCTTT. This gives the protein CATSRREANTEAFF.